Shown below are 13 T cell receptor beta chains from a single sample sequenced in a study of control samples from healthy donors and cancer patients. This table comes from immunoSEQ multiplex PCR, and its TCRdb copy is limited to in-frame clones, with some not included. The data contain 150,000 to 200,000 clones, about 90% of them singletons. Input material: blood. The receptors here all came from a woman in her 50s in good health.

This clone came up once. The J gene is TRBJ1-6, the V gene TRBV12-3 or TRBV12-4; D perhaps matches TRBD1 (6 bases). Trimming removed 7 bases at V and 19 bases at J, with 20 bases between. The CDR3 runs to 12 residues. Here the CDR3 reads CASTHIDRTIHF. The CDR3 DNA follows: TGTGCCAGCACCCATATTGACAGGACGATTCACTTT.

The CDR3 loop reads CASRGGTGDKNYGYTF. The CDR3 DNA reads TGTGCCAGCAGGGGAGGTACAGGGGACAAAAACTATGGCTACACCTTC. The chain links TRBV6-6 to TRBJ1-2; TRBD1 aligns across 7 bases. V lost 6 bases to trimming and J lost 2 bases; unmatched junction nucleotides: 12. CDR3 size: 16 residues. In germline, CDR1 is MNHNY, CDR2 SVGAGI (reference sequence).

For the CDR3, the DNA is TGTGCCAGCAGCGTTTCCGGGGGTGCCTACAATGAGCAGTTCTTC. Encoded protein: CASSVSGGAYNEQFF. The chain joins TRBV7-2 to TRBJ2-1; TRBD2 is a possible D gene (6 bases). The CDR3 is 15 amino acids. V lost 5 bases, J lost 2 bases, and 13 bases lay in between. Germline assignment: CDR1 SGHTA and CDR2 FQGNSA.

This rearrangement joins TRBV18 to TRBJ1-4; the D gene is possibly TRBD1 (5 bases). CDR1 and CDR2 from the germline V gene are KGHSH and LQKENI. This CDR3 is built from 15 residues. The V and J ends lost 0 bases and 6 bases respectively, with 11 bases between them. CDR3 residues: CASSPPRGIHEKLFF. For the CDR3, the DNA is TGTGCCAGCTCACCACCGCGGGGGATCCATGAAAAACTGTTTTTT. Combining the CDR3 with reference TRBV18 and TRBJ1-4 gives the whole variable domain NAGVMQNPRHLVRRRGQEARLRCSPMKGHSHVYWYRQLPEEGLKFMVYLQKENIIDESGMPKERFSAEFPKEGPSILRIQQVVRGDSAAYFCASSPPRGIHEKLFFGSGTQLSVL.

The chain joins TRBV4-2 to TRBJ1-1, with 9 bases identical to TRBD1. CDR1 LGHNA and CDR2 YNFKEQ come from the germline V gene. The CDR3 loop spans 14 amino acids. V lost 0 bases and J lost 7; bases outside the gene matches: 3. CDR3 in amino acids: CASSQDRGQGEAFF. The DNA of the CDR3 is TGTGCCAGCAGCCAAGATCGGGGACAGGGTGAAGCTTTCTTT.

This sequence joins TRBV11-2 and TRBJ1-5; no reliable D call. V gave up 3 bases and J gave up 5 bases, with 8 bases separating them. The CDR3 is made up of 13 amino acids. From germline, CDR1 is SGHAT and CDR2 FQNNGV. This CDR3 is CASSLANYQPQHF. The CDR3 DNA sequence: TGTGCCAGCAGCTTGGCGAATTATCAGCCCCAGCATTTT.

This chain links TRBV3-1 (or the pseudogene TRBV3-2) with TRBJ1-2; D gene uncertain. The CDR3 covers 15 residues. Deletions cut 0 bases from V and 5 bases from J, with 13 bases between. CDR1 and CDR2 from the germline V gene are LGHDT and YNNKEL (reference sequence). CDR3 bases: TGTGCCAGCAGCCAAGATTGGGCAGACATGTATGGCTACACCTTC. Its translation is CASSQDWADMYGYTF.

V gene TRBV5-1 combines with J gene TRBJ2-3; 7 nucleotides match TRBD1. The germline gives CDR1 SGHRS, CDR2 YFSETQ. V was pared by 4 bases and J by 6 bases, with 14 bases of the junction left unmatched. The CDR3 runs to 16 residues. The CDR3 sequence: CASSRGTALGSDTQYF. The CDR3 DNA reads TGCGCCAGCAGCCGTGGGACAGCCTTAGGGTCGGATACGCAGTATTTT.

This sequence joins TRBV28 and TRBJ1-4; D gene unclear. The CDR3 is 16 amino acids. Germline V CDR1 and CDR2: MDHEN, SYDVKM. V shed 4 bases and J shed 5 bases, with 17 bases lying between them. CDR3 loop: CASSSRSGHGNEKLFF. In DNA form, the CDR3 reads TGTGCCAGCAGTTCGCGCAGTGGCCACGGGAATGAAAAACTGTTTTTT.

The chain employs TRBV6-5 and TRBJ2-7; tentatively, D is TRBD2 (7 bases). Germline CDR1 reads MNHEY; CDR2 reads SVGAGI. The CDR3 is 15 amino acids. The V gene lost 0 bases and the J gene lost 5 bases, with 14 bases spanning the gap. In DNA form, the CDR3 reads TGTGCCAGCAGTTACTCGGGGGGGCATAGAAACGAGCAGTACTTC. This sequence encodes CASSYSGGHRNEQYF.

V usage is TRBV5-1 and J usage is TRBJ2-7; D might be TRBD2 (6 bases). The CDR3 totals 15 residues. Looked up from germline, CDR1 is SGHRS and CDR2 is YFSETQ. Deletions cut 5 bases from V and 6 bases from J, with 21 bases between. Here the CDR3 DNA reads TGCGCCAGCAGGATCTCAACAGGCGTGGGGGGCGAGCAGTACTTC. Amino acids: CASRISTGVGGEQYF.

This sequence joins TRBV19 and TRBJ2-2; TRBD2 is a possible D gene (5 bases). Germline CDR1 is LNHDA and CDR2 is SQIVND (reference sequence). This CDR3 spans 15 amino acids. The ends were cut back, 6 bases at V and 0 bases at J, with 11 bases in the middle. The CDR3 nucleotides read TGTGCCAGTAGGTGGGGAGTGGCGAACACCGGGGAGCTGTTTTTT. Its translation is CASRWGVANTGELFF.

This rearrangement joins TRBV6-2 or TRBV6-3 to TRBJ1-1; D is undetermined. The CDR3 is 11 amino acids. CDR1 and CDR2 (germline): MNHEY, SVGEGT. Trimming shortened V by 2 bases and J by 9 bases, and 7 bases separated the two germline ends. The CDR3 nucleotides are TGTGCCAGCAGTTACGGGCGGAAAGCTTTCTTT. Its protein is CASSYGRKAFF.